This T cell receptor (beta chain) was documented in a study of T cells in Graves' hyperthyroidism and ophthalmopathy. Study information: Any treatment followed the collection of peripheral blood at initial diagnosis. Notes on the study in general: The blood repertoire included most of the expanded thyroid clonotypes above 0.001.

The CDR3 sequence is 15 residues long. CDR1 and CDR2 (germline): PRHDT, FYEKMQ (reference sequence). The ends lost 4 bases at V and 7 bases at J; junction bases unmatched: 6. Turning to this clonotype: No antigen is known for it.

Authors of the study amplified TCR beta CDR3 regions from RNA transcripts. HTBI primers were used for first-round RT-PCR of the TCR CDR3. Via MiXCR, TCRdb re-called the multiplex PCR reads, giving one row per CDR3 protein. The table includes 600,000 to 800,000 distinct CDR3 sequences, over 35% detected once. This sequence originates from a woman between 35 and 50 years old with Graves' hyperthyroidism. The chain couples TRBV13 to TRBJ1-6; 8 positions agree with TRBD1. Sequencing was done on a sample of blood. The CDR3, as DNA: TGTGCCAGCAGCTCTTCGGGACAGGCGAATTCACCCCTCCACTTT. This translates into CASSSSGQANSPLHF.